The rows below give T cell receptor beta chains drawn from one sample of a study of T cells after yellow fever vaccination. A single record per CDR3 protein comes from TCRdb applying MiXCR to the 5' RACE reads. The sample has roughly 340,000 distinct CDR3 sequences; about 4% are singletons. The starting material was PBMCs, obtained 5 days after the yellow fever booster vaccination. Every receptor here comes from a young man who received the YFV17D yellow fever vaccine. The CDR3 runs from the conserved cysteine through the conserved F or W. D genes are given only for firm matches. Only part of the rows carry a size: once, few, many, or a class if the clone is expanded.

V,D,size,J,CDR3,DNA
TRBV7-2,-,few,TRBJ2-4,CASSFPDAGNIQYF,TGTGCCAGCAGCTTTCCCGATGCGGGAAACATTCAGTACTTC
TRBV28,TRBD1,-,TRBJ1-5,CASRETGVGNQPQHF,TGTGCCAGCAGGGAGACAGGGGTTGGCAATCAGCCCCAGCATTTT
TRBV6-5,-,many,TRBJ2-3,CASTPFEGSTDTQYF,TGTGCCAGCACCCCCTTCGAGGGGTCCACAGATACGCAGTATTTT
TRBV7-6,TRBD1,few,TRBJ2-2,CASSLAHRGTGELFF,TGTGCCAGCAGCTTAGCACACAGGGGCACCGGGGAGCTGTTTTTT
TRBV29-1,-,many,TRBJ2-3,CSVGGNTQYF,TGCAGCGTTGGCGGAAATACGCAGTATTTT
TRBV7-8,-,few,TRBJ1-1,CASSLARPELNTEAFF,TGTGCCAGCAGCTTAGCGCGTCCGGAATTGAACACTGAAGCTTTCTTT
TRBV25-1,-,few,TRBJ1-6,CASSELGIDSPLHF,TGTGCCAGCAGTGAACTAGGGATTGATTCACCCCTCCACTTT
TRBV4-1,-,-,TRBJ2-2,CASSPPLTGELFF,TGCGCCAGCAGCCCCCCTCTCACCGGGGAGCTGTTTTTT
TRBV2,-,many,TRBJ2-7,CAGRSTGIGAYEQYF,TGTGCCGGACGATCCACAGGGATAGGGGCTTACGAGCAGTACTTC
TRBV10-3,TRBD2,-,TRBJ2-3,CAIRDTSGGETDTQYF,TGTGCCATCAGAGATACTAGCGGGGGAGAAACAGATACGCAGTATTTT
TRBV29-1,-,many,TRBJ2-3,CSVDPEDSPTDTQYF,TGCAGCGTTGACCCCGAGGACAGCCCCACAGATACGCAGTATTTT